Presented here are 26 T cell receptor beta chains from one specimen sequenced in a study of metastatic and nonmetastatic thyroid tumors. TCRdb re-called the PCR reads through MiXCR. The sample holds 25,000 to 35,000 clones, 11% seen once. No treatment had been given to any patient before thyroid surgery. Sequencing was carried out using blood. Receptor source: a female donor with papillary thyroid cancer or a benign thyroid nodule (not recorded which). Some clones in this sample may be carry-over from other donors' samples.

This sequence joins TRBV24-1 and TRBJ2-3, with no clear D. The ends were cut back, 1 base at V and 0 bases at J, with 4 bases in the middle. Germline CDR1 is KGHDR and CDR2 is SFDVKD. This CDR3 contains 14 residues. The chain's CDR3 is CATSDFVSTDTQYF. The DNA for the CDR3 is TGTGCCACCAGTGATTTCGTTAGCACAGATACGCAGTATTTT.

This chain joins TRBV30 and TRBJ2-4; D not resolved. The V end was cut by 1 base, the J end by 1 base, with 11 bases between. The CDR3 is 15 residues long. CDR1 is GTSNPN, CDR2 SVGIG, per germline (reference sequence). The CDR3 here is CAWSGLLGAKNIQYF. Written as DNA, the CDR3 is TGTGCCTGGAGTGGGTTGTTGGGGGCCAAAAACATTCAGTACTTC.

This clone was seen repeatedly, ten times or more. This may come from a read error, since a much larger clone is one base off. The sample contains more than one DNA sequence encoding this CDR3. The CDR3: CASSYSSTDLVPFEQYF. CDR3 in DNA: TGTGCCAGCAGTTACTCGTCCACGGATCTAGTTCCCTTCGAACAGTACTTC. The V call is TRBV6-2 or TRBV6-3, the J call TRBJ2-7; D not certain. Germline values: CDR1 MNHEY, CDR2 SVGEGT. Trimming cost V 0 bases and J 10 bases, with 25 bases left between them. The CDR3 has 17 residues.

This clone was counted many times. A much larger clone differs by one base, so this may be a read error. V and J are TRBV7-2 and TRBJ2-7, with D perhaps assigned TRBD1 or TRBD2 (7 bases each). Germline assignment: CDR1 SGHTA and CDR2 FQGNSA. V was pared by 3 bases and J by 6 bases, with 15 bases between. This CDR3 is 14 amino acids long. The CDR3 reads CASSLWGRGGEQYF. CDR3 in DNA: TGTGCCAGCAGCTTGTGGGGCAGGGGGGGCGAGCAGTACTTC.

In this sample, this clone turned up many times. Within the sample, other DNA sequences also encode this same CDR3. The chain has TRBV4-3 and TRBJ1-2; tentatively, D is TRBD1 (5 bases). CDR3 size: 15 residues. V lost 1 base and J 4 bases, leaving 13 bases between the germline ends. Germline CDR1 LGHNA, CDR2 YSLEER. The CDR3 nucleotides read TGCGCCAGCAGCCAAGGGGGGGGACGCGGCTATGGCTACACCTTC. This codes for CASSQGGGRGYGYTF.

This clone has at least ten counts. The chain is built from TRBV7-2 and TRBJ2-7, with 13 bases fitting TRBD2. This CDR3 contains 17 residues. CDR1 and CDR2 from the germline V gene are SGHTA and FQGNSA. J gave up 7 bases and V 1 base, and 10 bases lay outside the gene matches. Written as DNA, the CDR3 is TGTGCCAGCAGCTTAGGGACTAGCGGGAGAAGGAGCTCGGAGCAGTACTTC. This codes for CASSLGTSGRRSSEQYF. Complete variable domain (other parts from reference TRBV7-2 and TRBJ2-7): GAGVSQSPSNKVTEKGKDVELRCDPISGHTALYWYRQSLGQGLEFLIYFQGNSAPDKSGLPSDRFSAERTGGSVSTLTIQRTQQEDSAVYLCASSLGTSGRRSSEQYFGPGTRLTVT.

This clone appeared many times. J is TRBJ2-3 and V is TRBV30; perhaps TRBD1 as D (6 bases). The CDR3 length is 15 residues. Germline V gene sequence: CDR1 GTSNPN, CDR2 SVGIG (reference sequence). V lost 5 bases and J 2 bases, leaving 17 bases between the germline ends. CDR3 in amino acids: CAWGGEAATTDTQYF. The CDR3 nucleotides are TGTGCCTGGGGGGGCGAAGCGGCAACCACAGATACGCAGTATTTT.

This clone was observed at least ten times. The V call is TRBV2, the J call TRBJ2-3; 8 bases line up with TRBD1. This CDR3 has 15 residues. In germline, CDR1 is SNHLY, CDR2 FYNNEI. The V gene end was trimmed by 5 bases and the J gene end by 0 bases; junction bases not matched to a gene: 4. The CDR3 protein is CASSRQGHSTDTQYF. As DNA, the CDR3 is TGTGCCAGCAGTCGACAGGGGCATAGCACAGATACGCAGTATTTT.

This clone was seen ten or more times. The rearrangement uses TRBV30 and TRBJ1-3, with D possibly TRBD1 on 6 matching bases. The germline V and J ends were trimmed by 5 bases and 0 bases, with 8 bases remaining between them. Germline assignment: CDR1 GTSNPN and CDR2 SVGIG (reference sequence). CDR3 size: 13 residues. Written as DNA, the CDR3 is TGTGCCTGGGGAGGGGGCTCTGGAAACACCATATATTTT. Translating it yields CAWGGGSGNTIYF.

A remark on this clone: This sequence may be a read error, since a much larger clone differs from it by one base. This sample includes further DNA sequences coding for the same CDR3. This chain joins TRBV12-3 or TRBV12-4 and TRBJ2-2; D is perhaps TRBD2 (5 bases). Trimming removed 4 bases from V and 8 bases from J, with 8 bases in between. The CDR3 consists of 12 residues. This CDR3 is CASSYRGGELFF. The CDR3 nucleotides read TGTGCCAGCAGTTATCGGGGAGGGGAGCTGTTTTTT.

This clone has at least ten counts. V gene TRBV27 combines with J gene TRBJ1-1; TRBD1 might be the D (5 bases). V shed 2 bases and J shed 4 bases, with 11 bases lying between them. The CDR3 covers 14 residues. The germline V gene encodes CDR1 MNHEY and CDR2 SMNVEV (reference sequence). CDR3 amino acids: CASSLQGTATEAFF. The CDR3 DNA is TGTGCCAGCAGTTTACAGGGAACGGCCACTGAAGCTTTCTTT.

The chain joins TRBV19 to TRBJ2-1; 9 bases agree with TRBD1. From germline, CDR1 is LNHDA and CDR2 SQIVND (reference sequence). The CDR3 runs 16 residues. J was trimmed by 2 bases and V by 6 bases; bases with no gene match: 8. CDR3 loop: CASSRMWDRAYNEQFF. As DNA, the CDR3 is TGTGCCAGTAGCCGGATGTGGGACAGGGCCTACAATGAGCAGTTCTTC.

This clone appeared many times. The rearrangement uses TRBV6-2 or TRBV6-3 and TRBJ2-7; 14 bases match TRBD2. The germline V gene encodes CDR1 MNHEY and CDR2 SVGEGT. This CDR3 has 16 amino acids. V trimming: 5 bases; J trimming: 1 base; junction bases outside the gene matches: 4. Written as DNA, the CDR3 is TGTGCCAGCAGTCTCGGGACTAGCGGGAGATCCTACGAGCAGTACTTC. Translating it yields CASSLGTSGRSYEQYF.

This clone has ten or more counts. A much more abundant neighbour one base away suggests this may be a read error. The rearrangement uses TRBV6-2 or TRBV6-3 and TRBJ2-2; a weak D match, TRBD2 (6 bases). Germline V gives CDR1 MNHEY, CDR2 SVGEGT. There are 14 residues in the CDR3. The CDR3 coding sequence is TGTGCCAGCAGTTACTCGGACAACACCGGGGGGCTGTTTTTT. Encoded protein: CASSYSDNTGGLFF.

This clone was seen at least ten times. J is TRBJ2-4 and V is TRBV28; D may be TRBD2 (6 bases). The germline V gene encodes CDR1 MDHEN and CDR2 SYDVKM. V was clipped by 2 bases and J by 1 base, with 9 bases between them. This CDR3 is 15 amino acids long. The CDR3 coding sequence is TGTGCCAGCAGTTTACTTGGGGGGGCCAAAAACATTCAGTACTTC. Translating it yields CASSLLGGAKNIQYF.

This clone was observed at least ten times. The V call is TRBV2, the J call TRBJ1-5; 9 bases match TRBD1. The length of the CDR3 is 15 residues. The germline V gene encodes CDR1 SNHLY and CDR2 FYNNEI. J gave up 3 bases and V 5 bases, and 5 bases lay outside the gene matches. The CDR3: CASSPDRGLNQPQHF. The CDR3 DNA reads as TGTGCCAGCAGTCCGGACAGGGGACTCAATCAGCCCCAGCATTTT.

The chain couples TRBV11-3 to TRBJ2-1, with a tentative D call TRBD2 (6 bases). Germline CDR1 reads SGHNT; CDR2 reads YENEEA. CDR3 length equals 13 residues. The ends were cut back, 5 bases at V and 6 bases at J, with 11 bases in the middle. In DNA, the CDR3 is TGTGCCAGCAGCCTAGGGACTGGCAATGAGCAGTTCTTC. It yields the protein CASSLGTGNEQFF.

This clone was detected many times. The chain uses TRBV6-2 or TRBV6-3 and TRBJ2-2; D gene unclear. This CDR3 is 14 amino acids long. The V end lost 0 bases, the J end lost 2 bases, and 4 bases lay between the germline ends. Looked up from germline, CDR1 is MNHEY and CDR2 is SVGEGT. The CDR3 sequence is CASSYSDNTGELFF. CDR3 bases: TGTGCCAGCAGTTACTCGGACAACACCGGGGAGCTGTTTTTT.

This clone appeared a few times. The CDR3 coding sequence is TGTGCCAGCAGTTACTCGGGGGGCGGCGGAGAGACCCAGTACTTC. It encodes CASSYSGGGGETQYF. This chain joins TRBV6-6 and TRBJ2-5; D may match TRBD1 or TRBD2 (6 bases each). CDR3 length: 15 amino acids. Germline CDR1 MNHNY, CDR2 SVGAGI (reference sequence). The V end was cut by 0 bases, the J end by 4 bases, with 12 bases between.

This clone came up many times. The rearrangement joins TRBV10-3 to TRBJ1-5; 7 bases map to TRBD1. Trimming at V came to 6 bases and at J to 3 bases, leaving 11 bases not matched to a gene. This CDR3 contains 16 residues. CDR1 and CDR2 (germline): ENHRY, SYGVKD. In nucleotides, the CDR3 is TGTGCCATCAGCGAAACAGGGGAAGTGAACAATCAGCCCCAGCATTTT. This gives the protein CAISETGEVNNQPQHF.

This clone was counted many times. The chain links TRBV19 to TRBJ2-3; TRBD2 aligns across 8 bases. CDR3 length: 18 amino acids. The trim removed 5 bases at V and 4 bases at J, leaving 17 bases unmatched. Per germline, CDR1 LNHDA and CDR2 SQIVND (reference sequence). DNA for the CDR3: TGTGCCAGTAGTTACAGGAGTGGGAGCGGGAGTAGCGCAGATACGCAGTATTTT. Translated, it gives CASSYRSGSGSSADTQYF.

This clone has ten or more counts. The CDR3 spells CASSRQGGQPQHF. In DNA, the CDR3 is TGTGCCAGCAGCCGACAGGGAGGTCAGCCCCAGCATTTT. This rearrangement joins TRBV9 to TRBJ1-5; 7 bases fit TRBD1. CDR1 and CDR2 (germline): SGDLS, YYNGEE. V lost 4 bases to trimming and J lost 6 bases; unmatched junction nucleotides: 4. The CDR3 totals 13 residues.

This clone was counted many times. This sequence joins TRBV9 and TRBJ2-3, with 12 bases fitting TRBD2. This CDR3 is 19 amino acids long. Germline CDR1 and CDR2: SGDLS and YYNGEE. V gave up 0 bases and J gave up 2 bases; unmatched junction bases: 10. CDR3 region: CASSVAAGASGRVTDTQYF. The CDR3 DNA follows: TGTGCCAGCAGCGTAGCTGCGGGGGCTAGCGGGAGGGTCACAGATACGCAGTATTTT.

In this sample, this clone turned up many times. Written as DNA, the CDR3 is TGTGCCACCAGTGATTTTAAGACTAGCGGGAGTACAGATACGCAGTATTTT. Its translation is CATSDFKTSGSTDTQYF. This chain links TRBV24-1 with TRBJ2-3; 12 bases fit TRBD2. The CDR3 is 17 residues long. Trimming at V came to 1 base and at J to 3 bases, leaving 4 bases not matched to a gene. Per the germline V gene, CDR1 is KGHDR and CDR2 is SFDVKD.

This clone was counted only a few times. J is TRBJ2-3 and V is TRBV11-3, with 9 bases matching TRBD1. Per the germline V gene, CDR1 is SGHNT and CDR2 is YENEEA. The length of the CDR3 is 15 residues. Unmatched junction bases numbered 7, after V lost 5 bases and J lost 4 bases. CDR3 region: CASSKGQGNSDTQYF. For the CDR3, the DNA is TGTGCCAGCAGCAAGGGACAGGGCAATTCAGATACGCAGTATTTT.

The chain has TRBV6-1 and TRBJ1-2; unclear D gene. CDR1 and CDR2 from the germline V gene are MNHNS and SASEGT. The CDR3 runs to 13 residues. V was cut by 7 bases and J by 0 bases, with 9 bases left in between. CDR3: CASIPGPNYGYTF. The DNA of the CDR3 is TGTGCCAGCATTCCCGGCCCTAACTATGGCTACACCTTC.